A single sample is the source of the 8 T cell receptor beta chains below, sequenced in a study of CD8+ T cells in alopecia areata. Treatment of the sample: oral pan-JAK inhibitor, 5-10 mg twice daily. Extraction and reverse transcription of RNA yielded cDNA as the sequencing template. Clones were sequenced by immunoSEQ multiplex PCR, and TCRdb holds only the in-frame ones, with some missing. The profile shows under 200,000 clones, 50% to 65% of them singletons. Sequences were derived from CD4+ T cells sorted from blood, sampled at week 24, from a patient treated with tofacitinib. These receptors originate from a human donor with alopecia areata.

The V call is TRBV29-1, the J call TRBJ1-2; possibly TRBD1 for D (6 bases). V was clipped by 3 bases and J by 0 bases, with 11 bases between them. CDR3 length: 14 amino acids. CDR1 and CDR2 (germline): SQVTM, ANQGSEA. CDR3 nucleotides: TGCAGCGTTGACCCACAGGGAACTAACTATGGCTACACCTTC. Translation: CSVDPQGTNYGYTF. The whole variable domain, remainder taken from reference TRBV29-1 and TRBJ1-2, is SAVISQKPSRDICQRGTSLTIQCQVDSQVTMMFWYRQQPGQSLTLIATANQGSEATYESGFVIDKFPISRPNLTFSTLTVSNMSPEDSSIYLCSVDPQGTNYGYTFGSGTRLTVV.

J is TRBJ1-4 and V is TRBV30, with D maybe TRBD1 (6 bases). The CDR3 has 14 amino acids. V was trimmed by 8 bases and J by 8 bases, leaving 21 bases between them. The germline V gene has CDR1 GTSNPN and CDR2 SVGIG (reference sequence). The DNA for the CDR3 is TGTGCCGGACCGAGTCTAGGGGGGGAAGAAAAACTGTTTTTT. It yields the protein CAGPSLGGEEKLFF.

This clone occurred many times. CDR3 amino acids: CASKRAQGAGNQPQHF. The CDR3 coding sequence is TGTGCCAGTAAGAGGGCACAGGGGGCTGGGAATCAGCCCCAGCATTTT. V usage is TRBV19 and J usage is TRBJ1-5; 9 bases line up with TRBD1. Germline V gene sequence: CDR1 LNHDA, CDR2 SQIVND (reference sequence). This CDR3 has 16 amino acids. Germline trimming cut 7 bases from V and 4 bases from J; bases unmatched to any gene: 11.

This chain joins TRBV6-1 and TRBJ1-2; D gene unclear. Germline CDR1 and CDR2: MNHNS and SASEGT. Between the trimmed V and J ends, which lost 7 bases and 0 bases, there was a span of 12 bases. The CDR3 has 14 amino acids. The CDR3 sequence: CASTSSPPNYGYTF. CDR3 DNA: TGTGCCAGCACTAGCAGCCCACCTAACTATGGCTACACCTTC.

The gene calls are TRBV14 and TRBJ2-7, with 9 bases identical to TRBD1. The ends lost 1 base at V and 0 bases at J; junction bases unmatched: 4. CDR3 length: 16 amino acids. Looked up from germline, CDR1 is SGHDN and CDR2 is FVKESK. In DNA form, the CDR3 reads TGTGCCAGCAGCCAAGGGGGGACAGGGACCTCCTACGAGCAGTACTTC. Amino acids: CASSQGGTGTSYEQYF.

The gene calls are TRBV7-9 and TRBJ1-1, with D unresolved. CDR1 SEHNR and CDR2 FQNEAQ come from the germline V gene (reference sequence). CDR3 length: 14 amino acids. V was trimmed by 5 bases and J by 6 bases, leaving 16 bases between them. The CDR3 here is CASSPLGMDPEAFF. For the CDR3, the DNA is TGTGCCAGCAGCCCCCTCGGGATGGATCCTGAAGCTTTCTTT.

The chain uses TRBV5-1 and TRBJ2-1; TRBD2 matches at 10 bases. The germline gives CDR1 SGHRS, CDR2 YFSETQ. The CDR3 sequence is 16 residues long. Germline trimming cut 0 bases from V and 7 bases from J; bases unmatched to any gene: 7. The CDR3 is CASSLVASGGRNEQFF. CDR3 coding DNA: TGCGCCAGCAGCTTGGTGGCTAGCGGGGGTCGAAATGAGCAGTTCTTC.

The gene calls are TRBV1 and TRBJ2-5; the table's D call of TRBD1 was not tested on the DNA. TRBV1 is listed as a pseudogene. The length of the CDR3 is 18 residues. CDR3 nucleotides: TGCACCAGCAGCCAAGTTGATTTGGGGACAGGGGGCGCAGAGACCCAGTACTTC. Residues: CTSSQVDLGTGGAETQYF.